The sample holds many counts of the clone carrying this T cell receptor beta chain. The data were obtained in a study of T-cell reconstitution after alpha-beta-depleted transplantation in children. Unique molecular identifiers were built into the TCRbeta library. TCRdb re-called the PCR reads with MiXCR, one entry per CDR3 protein. This table holds 500,000 to 600,000 distinct CDR3 sequences, about 17% found once. This material consisted of PBMCs from the stem cell graft donor, taken from the stem cell graft. The source is a human donor who donated a stem cell graft to a child with acute lymphoblastic leukemia.

CDR3 DNA sequence: TGTGCCAGCAGTTTCCTCACCGGGGAGCTGTTTTTT. It is translated as CASSFLTGELFF. The chain is built from TRBV9 and TRBJ2-2; no reliable D call. Germline values: CDR1 SGDLS, CDR2 YYNGEE. The V end lost 5 bases, the J end lost 4 bases, and 6 bases lay between the germline ends. The CDR3 is made up of 12 amino acids.